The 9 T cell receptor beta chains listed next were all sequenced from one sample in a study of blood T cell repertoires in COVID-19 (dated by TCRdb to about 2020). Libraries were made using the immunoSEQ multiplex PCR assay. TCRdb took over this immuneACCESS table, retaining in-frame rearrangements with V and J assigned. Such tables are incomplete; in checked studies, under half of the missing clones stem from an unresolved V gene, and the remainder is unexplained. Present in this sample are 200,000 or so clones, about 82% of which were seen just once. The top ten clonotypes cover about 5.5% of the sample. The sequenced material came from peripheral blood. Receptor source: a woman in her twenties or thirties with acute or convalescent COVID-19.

The CDR3 bases are TGTGCCAGCAGCCGACGGGGGGATATGGGCGAGCAGTACTTC. It translates to CASSRRGDMGEQYF. This chain connects TRBV3-1 (or the pseudogene TRBV3-2) to TRBJ2-7; 7 bases match TRBD2. Germline assignment: CDR1 LGHDT and CDR2 YNNKEL (reference sequence). CDR3 length: 14 residues. Germline trimming cut 4 bases from V and 6 bases from J; bases unmatched to any gene: 9.

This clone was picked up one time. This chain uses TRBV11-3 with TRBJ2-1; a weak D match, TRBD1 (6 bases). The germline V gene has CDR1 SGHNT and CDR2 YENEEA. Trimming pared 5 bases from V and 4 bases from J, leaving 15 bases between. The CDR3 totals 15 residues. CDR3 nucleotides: TGTGCCAGCAGCGATACAGGGTCCCCTTACAATGAGCAGTTCTTC. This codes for CASSDTGSPYNEQFF.

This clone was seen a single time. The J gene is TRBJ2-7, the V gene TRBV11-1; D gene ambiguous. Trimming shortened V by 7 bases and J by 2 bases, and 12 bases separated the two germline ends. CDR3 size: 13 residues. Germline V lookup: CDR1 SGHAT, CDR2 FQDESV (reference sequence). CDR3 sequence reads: CASTNPPAYEQYF. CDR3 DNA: TGTGCCAGCACGAACCCGCCGGCCTACGAGCAGTACTTC.

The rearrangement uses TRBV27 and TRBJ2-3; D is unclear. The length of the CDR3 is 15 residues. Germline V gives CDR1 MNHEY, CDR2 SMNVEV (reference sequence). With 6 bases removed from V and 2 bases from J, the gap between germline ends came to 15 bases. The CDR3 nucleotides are TGTGCCAGCAGCCGAGCCCGAGGAGCCACAGATACGCAGTATTTT. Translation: CASSRARGATDTQYF.

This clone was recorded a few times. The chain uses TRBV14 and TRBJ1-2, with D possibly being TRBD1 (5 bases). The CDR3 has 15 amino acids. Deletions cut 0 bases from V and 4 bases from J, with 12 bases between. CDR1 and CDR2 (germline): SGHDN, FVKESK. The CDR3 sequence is CASSQDLGGGYGYTF. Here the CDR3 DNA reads TGTGCCAGCAGCCAAGACCTCGGGGGGGGCTATGGCTACACCTTC.

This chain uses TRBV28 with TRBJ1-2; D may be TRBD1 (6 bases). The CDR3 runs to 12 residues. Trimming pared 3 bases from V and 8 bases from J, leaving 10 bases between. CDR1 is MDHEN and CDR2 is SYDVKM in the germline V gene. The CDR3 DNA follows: TGTGCCAGCAGTTTCAGGGGACGGGGCTACACCTTC. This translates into CASSFRGRGYTF.

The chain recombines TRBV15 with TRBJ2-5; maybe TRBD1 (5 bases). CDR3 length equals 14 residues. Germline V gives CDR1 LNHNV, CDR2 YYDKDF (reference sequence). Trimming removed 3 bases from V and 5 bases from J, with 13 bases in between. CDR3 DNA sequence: TGTGCCACCAGCAGGTCACAGGTGGCGGAGACCCAGTACTTC. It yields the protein CATSRSQVAETQYF.

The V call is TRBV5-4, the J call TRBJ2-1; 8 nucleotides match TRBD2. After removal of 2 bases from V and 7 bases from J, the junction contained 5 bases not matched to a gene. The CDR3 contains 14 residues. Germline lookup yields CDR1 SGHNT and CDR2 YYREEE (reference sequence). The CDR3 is CASSFAGGENEQFF. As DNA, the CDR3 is TGTGCCAGCAGCTTCGCCGGGGGGGAAAATGAGCAGTTCTTC.

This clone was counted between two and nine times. The CDR3 spells CASSFRDNEKLFF. DNA of the CDR3: TGTGCCAGCAGCTTTCGAGATAATGAAAAACTGTTTTTT. The chain uses TRBV13 and TRBJ1-4, with unresolved D. Germline-derived CDR1 and CDR2 are PRHDT and FYEKMQ (reference sequence). Trimming pared 3 bases from V and 4 bases from J, leaving 6 bases between. There are 13 residues in the CDR3.